The rows below give T cell receptor beta chains drawn from one sample of a study of blood T cell repertoires in COVID-19. Sequencing used immunoSEQ multiplex PCR; TCRdb keeps in-frame clones, though not all of them. The repertoire holds a few hundred thousand clones, 70% to 90% seen once, with about 1% in the top ten. The sequenced material came from peripheral blood. All receptors come from a middle-aged man with acute or convalescent COVID-19. Both conserved end residues are part of each CDR3. The D gene is left open where the match is weak. Not all rows give a size; the values are once, few, many and, for expanded clones, a class.

NA	TRBV7-2	once	TRBJ2-3	CASSYPLKETKYF	TGTGCCAGCAGCTACCCCCTCAAGGAAACTAAGTATTTT
NA	TRBV4-1	few	TRBJ1-3	CASSQDRGASGGNTIYF	TGCGCCAGCAGCCAAGATCGGGGGGCGAGTGGTGGAAACACCATATATTTT
TRBD1	TRBV7-6	NA	TRBJ2-1	CASSLWDRAYNEQFF	TGTGCCAGCAGCTTGTGGGACAGGGCCTACAATGAGCAGTTCTTC
NA	TRBV7-2	NA	TRBJ1-5	CASSLIGVNNQPQHF	TGTGCCAGCAGCTTAATAGGGGTGAACAATCAGCCCCAGCATTTT
NA	TRBV18	NA	TRBJ1-1	CASSPPGRVNTEAFF	TGTGCCAGCTCACCACCGGGCAGGGTGAACACTGAAGCTTTCTTT
TRBD2	TRBV4-1	NA	TRBJ2-3	CASVRRAGGLSTDTQYF	TGCGCCAGCGTCAGGCGAGCGGGGGGTCTGAGCACAGATACGCAGTATTTT
NA	TRBV6-5	once	TRBJ1-1	CASSAGRMADTEAFF	TGTGCCAGCTCCGCGGGGAGAATGGCGGACACTGAAGCTTTCTTT
TRBD1	TRBV28	NA	TRBJ1-1	CASSLPTGLLNTEAFF	TGTGCCAGCAGTCTACCGACAGGGCTATTGAACACTGAAGCTTTCTTT
TRBD1	TRBV3-1/TRBV3-2	NA	TRBJ1-1	CASSPLTGGGTEAFF	TGTGCCAGCAGCCCCCTGACAGGGGGAGGCACTGAAGCTTTCTTT
NA	TRBV5-1	NA	TRBJ1-1	CASSVRSGTLPNTEAFF	TGCGCCAGCAGCGTCAGATCCGGGACACTGCCTAACACTGAAGCTTTCTTT
NA	TRBV18	NA	TRBJ1-1	CASSPPSQDTGRAFF	TGTGCCAGCTCACCCCCATCACAGGACACTGGACGGGCTTTCTTT
NA	TRBV7-2	NA	TRBJ2-1	CASSLDSFYNEQFF	TGTGCCAGCAGCTTAGACAGTTTTTACAATGAGCAGTTCTTC
NA	TRBV9	NA	TRBJ2-2	CASSVGEGRRWTGELFF	TGTGCCAGCAGCGTAGGAGAGGGCAGGAGGTGGACCGGGGAGCTGTTTTTT
NA	TRBV10-2	NA	TRBJ1-5	CASSDSGEYQPQHF	TGCGCCAGCAGTGATTCGGGGGAGTACCAGCCCCAGCATTTT
TRBD1	TRBV10-3	NA	TRBJ1-1	CAIKGSGGLPNTEAFF	TGTGCCATCAAGGGGTCAGGGGGCCTTCCGAACACTGAAGCTTTCTTT
NA	TRBV6-5	NA	TRBJ2-7	CASSYPGYLYEQYF	TGTGCCAGCAGTTACCCAGGGTATCTCTACGAGCAGTACTTC
TRBD1	TRBV6-5	NA	TRBJ1-2	CASRATGGNGYTF	TGTGCCAGCAGGGCCACAGGGGGCAATGGCTACACCTTC